This T cell receptor (beta chain) was profiled in a study of blood T cell repertoires in COVID-19. The CDR3 runs to 17 residues. Germline CDR1 reads SGHTS; CDR2 reads YDEGEE. Trimming cost V 2 bases and J 3 bases, with 18 bases left between them. Libraries were prepared by immunoSEQ multiplex PCR; TCRdb keeps only in-frame clonotypes and omits some of them. The sample contains 220,000 or so clones, roughly 80% of which appear only once. The sequenced material came from peripheral blood. The chain employs TRBV5-8 and TRBJ1-5, with a possible D match to TRBD1 (6 bases). The sequence was obtained from a woman aged 60-70 years with acute or convalescent COVID-19. The CDR3 nucleotides are TGTGCCAGCAGCTTTAAGGGAGGGGGTGCCCACAATCAGCCCCAGCATTTT. Amino acids: CASSFKGGGAHNQPQHF.